Sequencing of this TCR beta chain was carried out in a study of blood T cell repertoires in COVID-19. Study at large: The analysed material was cDNA or gDNA that came from T cells, B-cell-depleted T cells, or PBMCs.

Profiling relied on immunoSEQ multiplex PCR, and the TCRdb table lists in-frame clones only, not all of them. The sample carries about 210,000 clones, about 86% recorded once. J gave up 10 bases and V 5 bases, and 9 bases lay outside the gene matches. This CDR3 has 14 amino acids. Germline CDR1 MNHEY, CDR2 SMNVEV (reference sequence). This receptor was identified in a woman aged 45-59 years with acute COVID-19. The sequencing sample was made of PBMCs or T cells enriched from blood (not recorded which). The rearrangement joins TRBV27 to TRBJ2-5, with 11 bases matching TRBD1. The CDR3 loop is CASSRGQGEMIQYF. The CDR3 DNA sequence: TGTGCCAGCAGTAGGGGACAGGGGGAAATGATCCAGTACTTC.